A selection of T cell receptor beta chains follows, all from one sample in a study of T cell changes during pregnancy in multiple sclerosis. TCRdb keeps only in-frame clones here, not all; method: immunoSEQ multiplex PCR. The data show fewer than 60,000 clones, around 90% seen once. The starting material was CD4+ T cells from peripheral blood mononuclear cells, obtained after pregnancy. These TCRs come from a female donor with multiple sclerosis, enrolled in a pregnancy study. The CDR3 runs from the conserved cysteine through the conserved F or W. A D gene is named only where the DNA matches it firmly. Rows may omit the clone size; those that give it use once, few, many or a size class.

CDR3 protein | CDR3 DNA | CDR3 length | clone size | V gene | D gene | J gene
CASSVAPNTEAFF | TGTGCCAGCAGCGTAGCTCCGAACACTGAAGCTTTCTTT | 13 | . | TRBV9 | . | TRBJ1-1
CASSHSRLRGTKTQYF | TGTGCCAGCAGCCATTCCCGCCTCAGGGGTACGAAGACCCAGTACTTC | 16 | . | TRBV28 | . | TRBJ2-5
CASRDLQGARGYTF | TGTGCCAGCAGGGACCTACAGGGGGCGCGGGGCTACACCTTC | 14 | . | TRBV2 | TRBD1 | TRBJ1-2
CASTSTFGGDQPQHF | TGTGCCAGTACCTCGACTTTCGGAGGTGATCAGCCCCAGCATTTT | 15 | . | TRBV19 | . | TRBJ1-5
CASGLVVGQGPAEQFF | TGTGCTAGTGGTTTGGTAGTGGGACAGGGGCCCGCTGAGCAGTTCTTC | 16 | . | TRBV12-5 | TRBD1 | TRBJ2-1
CASSVGPRGSNQPQHF | TGTGCCAGCAGCGTAGGGCCCCGCGGTAGCAATCAGCCCCAGCATTTT | 16 | . | TRBV9 | . | TRBJ1-5
CAWREDRSSYNEQFF | TGTGCCTGGAGGGAGGACAGAAGCTCCTACAATGAGCAGTTCTTC | 15 | . | TRBV30 | . | TRBJ2-1
CASSLAFQGDTGELFF | TGTGCCAGCAGCTTAGCCTTCCAGGGTGACACCGGGGAGCTGTTTTTT | 16 | . | TRBV11-2 | . | TRBJ2-2
CASSLLGDAFF | TGTGCCAGCAGCTTATTGGGAGACGCTTTCTTT | 11 | . | TRBV13 | . | TRBJ1-1
CASSSTGETQYF | TGCGCCAGCAGCTCCACGGGAGAGACCCAGTACTTC | 12 | . | TRBV5-1 | . | TRBJ2-5
CASSLMRTPTNEKLFF | TGTGCCAGCAGCTTAATGAGGACTCCAACTAATGAAAAACTGTTTTTT | 16 | . | TRBV7-8 | . | TRBJ1-4
CASSPVGVDTEAFF | TGTGCCAGCTCACCAGTCGGGGTGGACACTGAAGCTTTCTTT | 14 | . | TRBV18 | . | TRBJ1-1
CASKRQGNGNQPQHF | TGTGCCAGCAAAAGACAGGGGAATGGCAATCAGCCCCAGCATTTT | 15 | . | TRBV2 | TRBD1 | TRBJ1-5
CASRSAKAVRYNEQFF | TGTGCCAGCAGGTCGGCTAAAGCGGTCCGTTACAATGAGCAGTTCTTC | 16 | . | TRBV27 | . | TRBJ2-1
CASSLRQGKGIYGYTF | TGTGCCAGCAGTTTAAGACAGGGTAAAGGGATCTATGGCTACACCTTC | 16 | . | TRBV28 | TRBD1 | TRBJ1-2
CASSLAAGPRPNYGYTF | TGCGCCAGCAGCTTGGCGGCAGGGCCAAGACCTAACTATGGCTACACCTTC | 17 | . | TRBV5-1 | . | TRBJ1-2
CASRLTSAQETQYF | TGTGCCAGCAGGTTAACTAGTGCTCAAGAGACCCAGTACTTC | 14 | . | TRBV6-6 | . | TRBJ2-5
CATSRDYSGYQPQHF | TGTGCCACCAGCAGAGATTATTCAGGGTATCAGCCCCAGCATTTT | 15 | . | TRBV15 | . | TRBJ1-5
CASEQGALNTEAFF | TGTGCCAGCGAACAGGGGGCCCTGAACACTGAAGCTTTCTTT | 14 | . | TRBV28 | TRBD1 | TRBJ1-1
CASSPGLAGGETQYF | TGCGCCAGCAGCCCGGGACTAGCGGGGGGAGAGACCCAGTACTTC | 15 | . | TRBV5-1 | TRBD2 | TRBJ2-5
CASSPGQANQPQHF | TGTGCCAGCAGTCCCGGACAGGCAAATCAGCCCCAGCATTTT | 14 | . | TRBV28 | TRBD1 | TRBJ1-5
CSVTGLAASYNEQFF | TGCAGCGTTACCGGGCTAGCGGCCTCCTACAATGAGCAGTTCTTC | 15 | . | TRBV29-1 | TRBD2 | TRBJ2-1
CAWRGGRAEGGIF | TGTGCCTGGAGAGGCGGGAGAGCCGAGGGGGGGATCTTC | 13 | once | TRBV30 | . | TRBJ2-1
CASSRTSGSGEQFF | TGTGCCAGCAGCCGGACTAGCGGGAGCGGTGAGCAGTTCTTC | 14 | . | TRBV11-2 | TRBD2 | TRBJ2-1
CASRTGGTDTQYF | TGTGCCAGTAGAACAGGAGGGACAGATACGCAGTATTTT | 13 | . | TRBV19 | . | TRBJ2-3
CASSRQGLHGYTF | TGTGCCAGCAGCAGACAGGGGTTGCATGGCTACACCTTC | 13 | . | TRBV21-1 | . | TRBJ1-2
CSVVVSQETQYF | TGCAGCGTTGTTGTCTCGCAAGAGACCCAGTACTTC | 12 | . | TRBV29-1 | . | TRBJ2-5
CASTSGYEQYF | TGTGCCAGCACTAGCGGCTACGAGCAGTACTTC | 11 | once | TRBV27 | TRBD2 | TRBJ2-7
CASSQDLGTIETQYF | TGTGCCAGCAGCCAAGATTTAGGGACTATTGAGACCCAGTACTTC | 15 | . | TRBV14 | TRBD2 | TRBJ2-5
CASSFQLAGSSYNEQFF | TGTGCCAGCAGCTTTCAACTAGCGGGTAGCTCCTACAATGAGCAGTTCTTC | 17 | . | TRBV5-4 | TRBD2 | TRBJ2-1
CAWSPPGQVYGYTF | TGTGCCTGGAGTCCTCCCGGACAGGTCTATGGCTACACCTTC | 14 | . | TRBV30 | TRBD1 | TRBJ1-2
CASRRLGEQFF | TGTGCCAGCAGGCGACTCGGTGAGCAGTTCTTC | 11 | . | TRBV2 | . | TRBJ2-1
CASSLSGPSYEQYF | TGTGCCAGCAGCTTGTCTGGGCCGTCCTACGAGCAGTACTTC | 14 | . | TRBV5-5 | . | TRBJ2-7
CASTPRPGGYEQYF | TGTGCCAGCACCCCTCGTCCCGGCGGGTACGAGCAGTACTTC | 14 | few | TRBV2 | . | TRBJ2-7
CASGPGQGRETQYF | TGTGCTAGTGGTCCCGGACAGGGGAGGGAGACCCAGTACTTC | 14 | . | TRBV12-5 | TRBD1 | TRBJ2-5
CASSIRVTNGQGLVEQYF | TGTGCCAGTAGTATTAGAGTCACTAACGGACAGGGACTGGTCGAGCAGTACTTC | 18 | . | TRBV19 | TRBD1 | TRBJ2-7
CASSSRSYRFLNTGELFF | TGCGCCAGCAGCTCACGCTCATACAGGTTCCTGAACACCGGGGAGCTGTTTTTT | 18 | . | TRBV5-1 | . | TRBJ2-2
CASSLASAASGTIGEQFF | TGCGCCAGCAGCTTGGCCTCGGCAGCTAGCGGGACTATTGGTGAGCAGTTCTTC | 18 | once | TRBV5-1 | TRBD2 | TRBJ2-1
CASSPGVGGAYEQYF | TGTGCCAGCTCACCAGGGGTAGGAGGGGCCTACGAGCAGTACTTC | 15 | . | TRBV18 | . | TRBJ2-7
CAWSTPGLAAYNEQFF | TGTGCCTGGAGTACACCGGGACTAGCGGCTTACAATGAGCAGTTCTTC | 16 | . | TRBV30 | TRBD2 | TRBJ2-1
CAWQQGTSGNTIYF | TGTGCCTGGCAACAGGGAACCTCTGGAAACACCATATATTTT | 14 | . | TRBV30 | . | TRBJ1-3
CASSESWRELSNEQFF | TGCGCCAGCAGTGAGTCGTGGCGGGAGCTGTCCAATGAGCAGTTCTTC | 16 | . | TRBV10-2 | TRBD2 | TRBJ2-1
CAWSPPSLREAQYF | TGTGCCTGGAGTCCCCCCAGCCTCAGGGAGGCGCAGTATTTT | 14 | few | TRBV30 | . | TRBJ2-3
CASSAGTLDSYEQYF | TGCGCCAGCAGCGCCGGGACATTGGACTCCTACGAGCAGTACTTC | 15 | once | TRBV5-1 | . | TRBJ2-7
CASSSRAGRPGELFF | TGTGCCAGCAGCTCCCGGGCGGGACGGCCCGGGGAGCTGTTTTTT | 15 | . | TRBV11-1 | . | TRBJ2-2
CAWSVGAPDPLF | TGTGCCTGGAGTGTTGGGGCGCCGGACCCGCTTTTT | 12 | . | TRBV30 | . | TRBJ2-3
CATLPSGLAGRSYEQYF | TGTGCCACCCTTCCTTCCGGACTAGCGGGACGCTCCTACGAGCAGTACTTC | 17 | . | TRBV28 | TRBD2 | TRBJ2-7
CASSHSPTFF | TGTGCCAGCAGCCACTCACCGACTTTCTTT | 10 | . | TRBV28 | . | TRBJ1-1
CASSLPFGAADTQYF | TGTGCCAGCAGCCTGCCGTTCGGAGCCGCGGATACGCAGTATTTT | 15 | . | TRBV5-6 | . | TRBJ2-3
CASSLTSGWDTQYF | TGTGCCAGCAGTTTGACTAGCGGATGGGATACGCAGTATTTT | 14 | . | TRBV28 | TRBD2 | TRBJ2-3
CASFIFGENEQFF | TGTGCCAGCTTCATCTTCGGGGAAAATGAGCAGTTCTTC | 13 | . | TRBV18 | . | TRBJ2-1
CSVDRATLNTEAFF | TGCAGCGTTGATCGCGCCACCTTGAACACTGAAGCTTTCTTT | 14 | . | TRBV29-1 | . | TRBJ1-1
CASSQEAVTYEQYF | TGCGCCAGCAGCCAAGAGGCGGTGACCTACGAGCAGTACTTC | 14 | . | TRBV4-1 | . | TRBJ2-7
CASSLLSAIGGPVTDTQYF | TGTGCCAGCAGCTTATTATCGGCGATAGGAGGCCCGGTCACAGATACGCAGTATTTT | 19 | . | TRBV7-8 | . | TRBJ2-3
CASSLGSGNTIYF | TGTGCCAGCAGCTTAGGGAGTGGAAACACCATATATTTT | 13 | few | TRBV7-2 | . | TRBJ1-3
CATRQGDQPQHF | TGTGCCACACGACAGGGAGATCAGCCCCAGCATTTT | 12 | . | TRBV6-5 | TRBD1 | TRBJ1-5
CASSPGTSGSNTGELFF | TGTGCCAGCAGCCCTGGGACTAGCGGTTCGAACACCGGGGAGCTGTTTTTT | 17 | . | TRBV11-2 | TRBD2 | TRBJ2-2
CASSLPDREQFF | TGTGCCAGCAGCTTACCGGACAGGGAGCAGTTCTTC | 12 | . | TRBV7-2 | TRBD1 | TRBJ2-1